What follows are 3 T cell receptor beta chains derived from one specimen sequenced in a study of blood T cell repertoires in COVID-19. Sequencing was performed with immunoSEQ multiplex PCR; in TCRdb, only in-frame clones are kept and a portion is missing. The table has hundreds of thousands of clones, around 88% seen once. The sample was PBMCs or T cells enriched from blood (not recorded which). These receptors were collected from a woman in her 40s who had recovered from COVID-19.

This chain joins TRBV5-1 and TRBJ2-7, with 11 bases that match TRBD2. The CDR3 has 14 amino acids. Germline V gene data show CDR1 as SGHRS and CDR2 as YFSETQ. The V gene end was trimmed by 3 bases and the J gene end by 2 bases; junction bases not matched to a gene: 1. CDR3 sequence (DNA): TGCGCCAGCAGCTCGACTAGCGGGACCTACGAGCAGTACTTC. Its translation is CASSSTSGTYEQYF.

The CDR3 DNA reads TGTGCCAGCAGTTCAGGGGTTTGGCCTTTCTTT. Translation: CASSSGVWPFF. The chain employs TRBV12-3 or TRBV12-4 and TRBJ1-1; TRBD1 might be the D (6 bases). The ends were cut back, 4 bases at V and 12 bases at J, with 12 bases in the middle. The CDR3 has 11 residues.

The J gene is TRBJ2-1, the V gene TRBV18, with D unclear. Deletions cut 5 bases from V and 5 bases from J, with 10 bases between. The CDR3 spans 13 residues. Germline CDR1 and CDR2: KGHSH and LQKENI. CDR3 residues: CASSSEEDNEQFF. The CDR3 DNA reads TGTGCCAGCTCATCTGAGGAAGACAATGAGCAGTTCTTC.